The T cell receptor (beta chain) described here comes from a study of PD-1 blockade in classical Hodgkin lymphoma. Germline loops: CDR1 PRHDT, CDR2 FYEKMQ (reference sequence). J lost 7 bases, V lost 4 bases, and 19 bases had no gene match. This CDR3 is 18 amino acids long. Time point given: cycle 4 day 1 (C4D1), after less than seven weeks of nivolumab. Brentuximab vedotin exposure varied among the patients, all of whom had relapsed after autologous stem cell transplantation. Patients reached a best response of complete response, partial response or progressive disease. Concerning this clone itself: Its cognate antigen is unknown.

The table came from immunoSEQ multiplex PCR; TCRdb's copy has only in-frame clones and leaves some out. The data hold approximately 84,000 clones, with 83% observed a single time. General observations from the study: Repertoire differences lack defined causes, possibly disease activity or prior therapy.

The V gene is TRBV13, the J gene TRBJ2-1; 7 bases are a match to TRBD2. The clonotype was recovered from a human donor with classical Hodgkin lymphoma. Material: peripheral blood mononuclear cells (PBMCs), obtained before the fourth cycle of nivolumab. CDR3: CASSSTTLSGPLRNEQFF. DNA of the CDR3: TGTGCCAGCAGCTCAACTACTCTTAGCGGGCCGCTCAGGAATGAGCAGTTCTTC.